The 10 T cell receptor beta chains below were found in one sample sequenced in a study of blood T cell repertoires in COVID-19 (dated by TCRdb to between 2020 and 2021). The library came from the immunoSEQ multiplex PCR assay. Here the immuneACCESS table is served through TCRdb, limited to in-frame sequences with V and J called. Missing clones are a known gap in these copies; in checked studies unresolved V genes cover under half, and the rest lacks a known reason. Present in this sample are about 190,000 clones, roughly 80% of which were seen just once. The leading ten clones occupy approximately 5.4% of the sample. Material: peripheral blood. Receptor source: a woman aged 25-40 years with acute or convalescent COVID-19.

The chain employs TRBV18 and TRBJ2-5; a weak D match, TRBD1 (5 bases). CDR1 KGHSH and CDR2 LQKENI come from the germline V gene. This CDR3 is 14 amino acids long. Trimming pared 3 bases from V and 1 base from J, leaving 9 bases between. The CDR3 region is CASSPRQIQETQYF. CDR3 DNA sequence: TGTGCCAGCTCACCCCGACAGATCCAAGAGACCCAGTACTTC.

The rearrangement uses TRBV3-1 (or the pseudogene TRBV3-2) and TRBJ2-5; possibly TRBD2 for D (5 bases). The CDR3 totals 14 residues. Germline loops: CDR1 LGHDT, CDR2 YNNKEL (reference sequence). V lost 3 bases, J lost 6 bases, and 14 bases lay in between. The CDR3, as DNA: TGTGCCAGCAGCCATGCCTCCCGGGAACAGACCCAGTACTTC. It yields the protein CASSHASREQTQYF.

Worth noting for this clone: One end of the junction is discordant with germline, which a read error may explain. This chain joins TRBV12-3 or TRBV12-4 and TRBJ2-3, with D maybe TRBD2 (6 bases). The CDR3 has 12 amino acids. This CDR3 reads CASALLRDKQYF. DNA of the CDR3: TGTGCCAGCGCGCTTTTGCGGGATAAGCAGTATTTT.

The chain couples TRBV10-2 to TRBJ1-2, with D perhaps matching TRBD1 (6 bases). V shed 4 bases and J shed 0 bases, with 9 bases lying between them. The V gene's germline CDR1 is WSHSY and CDR2 SAAADI. The CDR3 has 14 residues. The CDR3 sequence is CASSAGQSNYGYTF. CDR3 nucleotide sequence: TGCGCCAGCAGTGCCGGACAGTCTAACTATGGCTACACCTTC.

The chain joins TRBV10-1 to TRBJ1-5, with D unresolved. The CDR3 is made up of 14 amino acids. Germline V gene data show CDR1 as WNHNN and CDR2 as SYGVQD (reference sequence). Trimming removed 8 bases from V and 5 bases from J, with 16 bases in between. The CDR3 is CASLRLREDQPQHF. The CDR3 nucleotides read TGCGCCAGCCTCCGGTTGAGAGAAGATCAGCCCCAGCATTTT.

V usage is TRBV18 and J usage is TRBJ2-2; 15 bases are a match to TRBD2. The germline V gene has CDR1 KGHSH and CDR2 LQKENI. J lost 4 bases, V lost 0 bases, and 12 bases had no gene match. The CDR3 covers 21 residues. The CDR3 loop is CASSPPYPGLAGGRGTGELFF. In nucleotides, the CDR3 is TGTGCCAGCTCACCACCGTATCCGGGACTAGCGGGGGGTCGCGGCACCGGGGAGCTGTTTTTT.

The V call is TRBV19, the J call TRBJ1-5; no definite D call. Trimming left V 7 bases short and J 0 bases short, with 10 bases between. The V gene's germline CDR1 is LNHDA and CDR2 SQIVND (reference sequence). CDR3 size: 14 residues. For the CDR3, the DNA is TGTGCCAGTACCAGTGGTGATAGCAATCAGCCCCAGCATTTT. Protein product: CASTSGDSNQPQHF.

The V gene is TRBV20-1, the J gene TRBJ1-2; unclear D gene. This CDR3 has 11 amino acids. Germline CDR1 reads DFQATT; CDR2 reads SNEGSKA (reference sequence). V was shortened by 4 bases and J by 8 bases, with 11 bases between the two germline ends. CDR3 bases: TGCAGTGCTACTTTTGGCTCCGGCTACACCTTC. This translates into CSATFGSGYTF.

V gene TRBV13 combines with J gene TRBJ2-1; 12 positions agree with TRBD2. The CDR3 loop spans 15 amino acids. V dropped 5 bases and J dropped 8; count of bases not matched to a gene: 7. The V gene's germline CDR1 is PRHDT and CDR2 FYEKMQ (reference sequence). CDR3 protein: CASSRLAGDIDEQFF. Written as DNA, the CDR3 is TGTGCCAGCAGCCGACTAGCGGGAGATATCGATGAGCAGTTCTTC.

In nucleotides, the CDR3 is TGTGCCAGCAGTTCGATAGGGACAGCAAATGAAAAACTGTTTTTT. Amino acids: CASSSIGTANEKLFF. J is TRBJ1-4 and V is TRBV11-2, with 7 bases aligning to TRBD1. Germline trimming cut 6 bases from V and 5 bases from J; bases unmatched to any gene: 9. Per germline, CDR1 SGHAT and CDR2 FQNNGV. The CDR3 is 15 residues long. The full variable domain, rest sourced from reference TRBV11-2 and TRBJ1-4, is EAGVAQSPRYKIIEKRQSVAFWCNPISGHATLYWYQQILGQGPKLLIQFQNNGVVDDSQLPKDRFSAERLKGVDSTLKIQPAKLEDSAVYLCASSSIGTANEKLFFGSGTQLSVL.